This T cell receptor (gamma chain) comes out of a study of gamma-delta T cells after stem cell transplantation. On this clone itself: The junction departs from germline at one end; a sequencing error may be responsible.

CDR3 size: 16 residues. CDR1 and CDR2 (germline): EGSNGY, YDSYNSKV. TCRdb reanalysed the RT-PCR reads with CATT. The sample lists roughly 330 gamma-chain clones; roughly half were seen once. This receptor was identified in a human donor. It is not recorded whose cells these are; they may come from a transplant donor. Sequenced sample: gamma-delta T cells. The chain links TRGV2 to TRGJP2. CDR3: CTTWDGRVFSDWIKTF. The CDR3, as DNA: TGTACCACCTGGGACGGGCGAGTTTTTAGTGATTGGATCAAGACGTTT.